Below are 19 T cell receptor beta chains sequenced from a single sample in a study of T cells expressing NK-cell markers. TCRdb re-called the 5' RACE reads, yielding one record per CDR3 amino acid sequence without DNA. The table for this sample gives about 540,000 distinct CDR3 sequences. The material sequenced was blood T cells: a sorted CD56 or NKG2C T cell subset, CD4+ or CD8+ T cells, or bulk PBMC T cells (not recorded which). Source of these receptors: a man younger than 35 in good health.

The gene calls are TRBV4-1 and TRBJ1-1; lacking DNA, the TRBD1 call made by TCRdb goes unchecked. Germline V CDR1 and CDR2: MGHRA, YSYEKL. The length of the CDR3 is 15 residues. This CDR3 reads CASSQNGALVTEAFF.

The genes are TRBV6-5 and TRBJ2-2. Germline V CDR1 and CDR2: MNHEY, SVGAGI. This CDR3 spans 14 amino acids. CDR3 region: CASRVTQTSGELFF.

V and J are TRBV12-3 or TRBV12-4 and TRBJ1-5; TCRdb selects TRBD1, and the lack of DNA leaves this call unchecked. This CDR3 has 15 residues. The CDR3 spells CASSPGQGSNQPQHF.

The chain is built from TRBV6-5 and TRBJ1-6; TCRdb returns TRBD1, unconfirmable since there is no DNA. In germline, CDR1 is MNHEY, CDR2 SVGAGI. This CDR3 region has 15 residues. The CDR3 loop reads CASSYATGSNSPLHF.

The chain carries TRBV3-1 and TRBJ2-7; the TCRdb call, TRBD2, lacks DNA for checking. The CDR3 spans 12 residues. Looked up from germline, CDR1 is LGHDT and CDR2 is YNNKEL (reference sequence). CDR3 sequence reads: CASSQTSGEQYF.

This sequence joins TRBV7-9 and TRBJ1-1; the TCRdb D gene call, TRBD1, has no DNA to confirm it. The CDR3 is 15 amino acids. Germline CDR1 is SEHNR and CDR2 is FQNEAQ (reference sequence). The CDR3 loop reads CASSLTGTPNTEAFF.

The chain links TRBV12-3 or TRBV12-4 to TRBJ2-5; TCRdb gives TRBD1 as the D gene, but with no DNA this cannot be confirmed. The CDR3 runs 14 residues. CDR3 amino acids: CASSFRGLQETQYF.

This sequence joins TRBV7-8 and TRBJ1-6; without DNA, the TCRdb call of TRBD1 cannot be checked. Germline lookup yields CDR1 SGHVS and CDR2 FQNEAQ. This CDR3 has 15 residues. The CDR3 loop reads CASSSYDREGSPLHF.

The chain is built from TRBV27 and TRBJ2-1; the TCRdb call, TRBD1, lacks DNA for checking. Germline CDR1 MNHEY, CDR2 SMNVEV (reference sequence). The CDR3 contains 12 residues. The CDR3 spells CASRPIGGEQFF.

The chain couples TRBV10-3 to TRBJ2-2; TCRdb's D call, TRBD2, is unchecked because there is no DNA. Germline-derived CDR1 and CDR2 are ENHRY and SYGVKD. The CDR3 consists of 14 residues. The CDR3 sequence is CATDSGALTGELFF.

This sequence joins TRBV12-3 or TRBV12-4 and TRBJ1-2. The CDR3 has 16 amino acids. The CDR3 region is CASSPVPQTAYYGYTF.

The V gene is TRBV18, the J gene TRBJ2-2; with no DNA, the TCRdb D assignment of TRBD1 cannot be verified. The CDR3 sequence is 16 residues long. Per germline, CDR1 KGHSH and CDR2 LQKENI. The CDR3 reads CASSPQGSGITGELFF.

The chain uses TRBV9 and TRBJ1-1. The germline CDR1 and CDR2 sequences are SGDLS and YYNGEE. This CDR3 is 13 amino acids long. CDR3 sequence: CASSVAPVGEAFF.

V gene TRBV6-2 or TRBV6-3 combines with J gene TRBJ2-5; TCRdb reports TRBD2, a call that lacks DNA to check it against. The germline V gene has CDR1 MNHEY and CDR2 SVGEGT. CDR3 length equals 14 residues. CDR3 residues: CASTLRAGLETQYF.

The chain couples TRBV6-1 to TRBJ2-1; with no DNA, the TCRdb D assignment of TRBD1 cannot be verified. Looked up from germline, CDR1 is MNHNS and CDR2 is SASEGT. This CDR3 has 14 amino acids. The CDR3 loop reads CASSELDSYNEQFF.

This chain uses TRBV12-3 or TRBV12-4 with TRBJ1-5. CDR3 length: 16 amino acids. CDR3 region: CASSFRQGLSNQPQHF.

V gene TRBV4-3 combines with J gene TRBJ2-1; TCRdb's D gene call, TRBD1, goes unchecked for lack of DNA. The CDR3 consists of 17 residues. CDR1 is LGHNA, CDR2 YSLEER, per germline. The CDR3 protein is CASSPGQLEISYNEQFF.

The V call is TRBV7-2, the J call TRBJ2-3; TCRdb selects TRBD2, and the lack of DNA leaves this call unchecked. The CDR3 runs 17 residues. Germline CDR1 reads SGHTA; CDR2 reads FQGNSA. The CDR3 loop reads CASSPGLAGGPTDTQYF. Full variable domain (outside the CDR3, taken from reference TRBV7-2 and TRBJ2-3): GAGVSQSPSNKVTEKGKDVELRCDPISGHTALYWYRQSLGQGLEFLIYFQGNSAPDKSGLPSDRFSAERTGGSVSTLTIQRTQQEDSAVYLCASSPGLAGGPTDTQYFGPGTRLTVL.

The chain links TRBV7-9 to TRBJ1-2. Germline assignment: CDR1 SEHNR and CDR2 FQNEAQ (reference sequence). The CDR3 has 13 residues. CDR3 sequence: CASSGGVYYGYTF.